In its sample, the clone carrying this TCR beta chain was seen once. Clones were read by immunoSEQ multiplex PCR, and TCRdb kept only the in-frame ones, dropping some. The sample carries about 67,000 clones, less than 95% recorded once. This specimen comes from a study of T cell changes during pregnancy in multiple sclerosis. CDR3 length: 16 amino acids. J lost 3 bases, V lost 2 bases, and 7 bases had no gene match. Per the germline V gene, CDR1 is SNHLY and CDR2 is FYNNEI. The gene calls are TRBV2 and TRBJ2-5; 9 bases are shared with TRBD1. The sample was peripheral blood, taken in the third trimester of pregnancy. The receptor's source is a female donor with multiple sclerosis, enrolled in a pregnancy study. As DNA, the CDR3 is TGTGCCAGCAGTGAATTTACAGGGGGCGCGGAAGAGACCCAGTACTTC. Protein product: CASSEFTGGAEETQYF.